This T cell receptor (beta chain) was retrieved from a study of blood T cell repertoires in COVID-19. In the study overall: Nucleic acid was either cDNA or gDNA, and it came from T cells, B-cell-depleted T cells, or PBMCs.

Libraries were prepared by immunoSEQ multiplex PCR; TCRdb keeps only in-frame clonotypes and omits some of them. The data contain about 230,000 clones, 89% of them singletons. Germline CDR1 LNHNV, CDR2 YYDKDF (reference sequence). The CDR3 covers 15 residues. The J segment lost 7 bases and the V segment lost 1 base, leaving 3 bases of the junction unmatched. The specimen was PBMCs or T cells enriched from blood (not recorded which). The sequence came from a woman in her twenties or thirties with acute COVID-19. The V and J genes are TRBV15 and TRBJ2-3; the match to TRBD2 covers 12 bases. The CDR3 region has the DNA TGTGCCACCAGCAGAGCTAGCGGGGGGGAAAATACGCAGTATTTT. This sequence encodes CATSRASGGENTQYF.